These T cell receptor beta chains were read from a single sample in a study of cytomegalovirus exposure and HLA in healthy donors. Clones were sequenced by immunoSEQ multiplex PCR, and TCRdb holds only the in-frame ones, with some missing. The sample gives fewer than 65,000 clones, around 87% of which show up once; less than 1.5% is in the top ten. Material for sequencing was PBMCs. The receptors come from a man aged 18 to 29 in good health and CMV-seronegative. Each CDR3 is given with its conserved first and last residue. A D gene is named only where the DNA matches it firmly. Size values are once, few and many counts, or a class for expanded clones, and some rows have none.

clone size: .; D gene: .; V gene: TRBV6-1; J gene: TRBJ2-2; CDR3 DNA: TGTGCCAGCCACGCAGGGTTAAGCGATACCGGGGAGCTGTTTTTT; CDR3 protein: CASHAGLSDTGELFF
clone size: .; D gene: .; V gene: TRBV2; J gene: TRBJ2-3; CDR3 DNA: TGTGCCAGCAGGTTCCCCCCGGACAGCCGCACAGATACGCAGTATTTT; CDR3 protein: CASRFPPDSRTDTQYF
clone size: .; D gene: TRBD1; V gene: TRBV27; J gene: TRBJ2-1; CDR3 DNA: TGTGCCAGCAGGGAGTCAGGGGGCGGTGAGCAGTTCTTC; CDR3 protein: CASRESGGGEQFF
clone size: .; D gene: .; V gene: TRBV4-1; J gene: TRBJ1-4; CDR3 DNA: TGCGCCAGCAGCCCCGACCTTTGGGCCGAAACTAATGAAAAACTGTTTTTT; CDR3 protein: CASSPDLWAETNEKLFF
clone size: .; D gene: .; V gene: TRBV6-6; J gene: TRBJ1-6; CDR3 DNA: TGTGCCAGCAGCAGACTCGGACAGCAGTATAATTCACCCCTCCACTTT; CDR3 protein: CASSRLGQQYNSPLHF
clone size: .; D gene: TRBD2; V gene: TRBV10-2; J gene: TRBJ2-7; CDR3 DNA: TGCGCCAGCAGTGGTCCTAGGACTAGCGGGCCCTACGAGCAGTACTTC; CDR3 protein: CASSGPRTSGPYEQYF
clone size: .; D gene: .; V gene: TRBV28; J gene: TRBJ2-7; CDR3 DNA: TGTGCCAGCAGCCAGGGAGGCGGCTCCTACGAGCAGTACTTC; CDR3 protein: CASSQGGGSYEQYF
clone size: .; D gene: .; V gene: TRBV2; J gene: TRBJ2-7; CDR3 DNA: TGTGCCAGCAGTCAACAGGGTTCCTACGAGCAGTACTTC; CDR3 protein: CASSQQGSYEQYF
clone size: few; D gene: TRBD1; V gene: TRBV13; J gene: TRBJ1-4; CDR3 DNA: TGTGCCAGCAGCCCGGGACAGGGGAGGGAAAAACTGTTTTTT; CDR3 protein: CASSPGQGREKLFF
clone size: once; D gene: .; V gene: TRBV28; J gene: TRBJ1-2; CDR3 DNA: TGTGCCAGCAGTTCCTCCCAGGGTTATCGCTACACCTTC; CDR3 protein: CASSSSQGYRYTF
clone size: .; D gene: TRBD2; V gene: TRBV7-6; J gene: TRBJ2-5; CDR3 DNA: TGTGCCAGCAGCTTAGTCGGCGGGGGGACCCAGTACTTC; CDR3 protein: CASSLVGGGTQYF
clone size: .; D gene: .; V gene: TRBV19; J gene: TRBJ1-1; CDR3 DNA: TGTGCCAGTAGGAGAGTGATGAACACTGAAGCTTTCTTT; CDR3 protein: CASRRVMNTEAFF
clone size: .; D gene: TRBD1; V gene: TRBV19; J gene: TRBJ1-1; CDR3 DNA: TGTGCCAGTAGGGTTGGGACAGGGGGCACTGAAGCTTTCTTT; CDR3 protein: CASRVGTGGTEAFF
clone size: .; D gene: .; V gene: TRBV18; J gene: TRBJ1-5; CDR3 DNA: TGTGCCAGCTCACCACTTGGGGGGAGTCAGCCCCAGCATTTT; CDR3 protein: CASSPLGGSQPQHF
clone size: .; D gene: TRBD1; V gene: TRBV6-1; J gene: TRBJ2-7; CDR3 DNA: TGTGCCAGCAGCACGGGACAGGGGTATGACGAGCAGTACTTC; CDR3 protein: CASSTGQGYDEQYF